This TCR beta chain was observed in a study of control samples from healthy donors and cancer patients. V was trimmed by 0 bases and J by 0 bases, leaving 7 bases between them. CDR1 SGHRS and CDR2 YFSETQ come from the germline V gene. The CDR3 is 14 residues long. Remarks on this clone: Other DNA sequences from this sample encode an identical CDR3 as well.

The protocol was immunoSEQ multiplex PCR, while the TCRdb copy is restricted to in-frame clones and leaves out a portion. The sample contains about 95,000 clones, around four fifths of which appear only once. The sequenced material came from blood. The gene calls are TRBV5-1 and TRBJ2-7; D gene ambiguous. This receptor was taken from a man younger than 40 in good health. This CDR3 is CASSLARSSYEQYF. The DNA of the CDR3 is TGCGCCAGCAGCTTGGCCAGGAGCTCCTACGAGCAGTACTTC.